This T cell receptor (beta chain) was observed in a study of blood T cell repertoires in COVID-19. Background on the study: There were acute and convalescent COVID-19 samples, and they came from the United States, Italy and Spain. T cells, B-cell-depleted T cells, or PBMCs provided the cDNA or gDNA that served as material.

Profiled with immunoSEQ multiplex PCR; TCRdb holds only in-frame clones, not every one. The sample includes 25,000 to 30,000 clones, roughly 87% of them seen just once. Germline CDR1 is LGHNT and CDR2 is FRNRAP. V was cut by 3 bases and J by 4 bases, with 9 bases left in between. The CDR3 is 14 amino acids. Source material: peripheral blood. The receptor was derived from a human donor in a cohort sampled during active COVID-19. The donor label of this sample is uncertain. The rearrangement joins TRBV12-5 to TRBJ1-4, with D maybe TRBD1 (6 bases). The CDR3 sequence is CASGFTGNNEKLFF. For the CDR3, the DNA is TGTGCTAGTGGTTTCACAGGGAATAATGAAAAACTGTTTTTT.